This T cell receptor (beta chain) was captured in a study of OX40 agonist ivuxolimab in advanced cancers. With 6 bases clipped from V and 4 bases from J, the junction kept 4 bases outside the gene matches. The CDR3 spans 14 residues. The V gene's germline CDR1 is SNHLY and CDR2 FYNNEI. Sequencing used immunoSEQ multiplex PCR; TCRdb keeps in-frame clones, though not all of them. In the table there are some 69,000 clones, about nine tenths of which are singletons. The clonotype was recovered from an adult with an advanced solid tumor such as melanoma, head and neck, liver or kidney cancer. Sequences were derived from CD4+ or CD8+ T cells sorted from blood, sampled in a trial of the OX40 agonist ivuxolimab. The chain employs TRBV2 and TRBJ1-5; 9 bases fit TRBD1. The DNA for the CDR3 is TGTGCCAGCAGACCCGGGACAGGGAATCAGCCCCAGCATTTT. Protein product: CASRPGTGNQPQHF.